Shown below are 26 T cell receptor beta chains from a single sample sequenced in a study of cytomegalovirus exposure and HLA in healthy donors. Both 60 Vbeta primers and 13 Jbeta primers went into the PCR. Clones were sequenced by immunoSEQ multiplex PCR, and TCRdb holds only the in-frame ones, with some missing. The data show about 150,000 clones, with roughly 80% seen just once and about 13% held by the top ten. Sample: PBMCs. All receptors derive from a middle-aged man in good health and CMV-seropositive.

The sample holds a few counts of this clone. The chain employs TRBV4-3 and TRBJ2-1; D is unresolved. The CDR3 has 12 amino acids. V was cut by 1 base and J by 9 bases, with 7 bases left in between. CDR1 and CDR2 (germline): LGHNA, YSLEER. The CDR3 loop is CASSQANGEQFF. CDR3 coding DNA: TGCGCCAGCAGCCAAGCGAACGGTGAGCAGTTCTTC.

The genes are TRBV27 and TRBJ1-5, with D perhaps TRBD1 (5 bases). V shed 3 bases and J shed 3 bases, with 18 bases lying between them. The CDR3 length is 17 residues. Germline V gene data show CDR1 as MNHEY and CDR2 as SMNVEV (reference sequence). The CDR3: CASSLSGGTSINQPQHF. In DNA, the CDR3 is TGTGCCAGCAGTTTGTCTGGCGGGACGTCTATCAATCAGCCCCAGCATTTT.

The V call is TRBV19, the J call TRBJ2-1, with D unresolved. The CDR3 runs 14 residues. Trimming removed 2 bases at V and 10 bases at J, with 15 bases between. The germline V gene has CDR1 LNHDA and CDR2 SQIVND (reference sequence). This chain's CDR3 is CASSIMANAVEQFF. The CDR3 DNA sequence: TGTGCCAGTAGTATAATGGCCAATGCTGTGGAGCAGTTCTTC.

V usage is TRBV30 and J usage is TRBJ2-7, with 7 positions matching TRBD1. V lost 0 bases and J lost 7; bases outside the gene matches: 0. The CDR3 is 11 residues long. Germline loops: CDR1 GTSNPN, CDR2 SVGIG (reference sequence). The CDR3 region is CAWSVQGEQYF. CDR3 coding DNA: TGTGCCTGGAGTGTACAGGGGGAGCAGTACTTC.

This chain uses TRBV7-2 with TRBJ2-7; weak D call: TRBD1 (5 bases). Trimming removed 0 bases from V and 4 bases from J, with 10 bases in between. Per germline, CDR1 SGHTA and CDR2 FQGNSA. The CDR3 length is 14 residues. The CDR3 reads CASSLAKGPYEQYF. The CDR3 DNA is TGTGCCAGCAGCTTAGCGAAGGGGCCATACGAGCAGTACTTC.

V is TRBV5-1 and J is TRBJ2-2; possibly TRBD1 for D (7 bases). Trimming took off 4 bases at V and 5 bases at J, with 12 bases between the two ends. The CDR3 totals 14 residues. Looked up from germline, CDR1 is SGHRS and CDR2 is YFSETQ. CDR3 bases: TGCGCCAGCAGCGGCGGGACAGCTACCGGGGAGCTGTTTTTT. It encodes CASSGGTATGELFF.

The rearrangement links TRBV6-5 to TRBJ2-2, with 9 positions matching TRBD2. This CDR3 spans 16 amino acids. CDR1 is MNHEY, CDR2 SVGAGI, per germline. V gave up 0 bases and J gave up 6 bases; unmatched junction bases: 5. CDR3 nucleotides: TGTGCCAGCAGTTACTCCGTAGCGGGAGAGTCCGGGGAGCTGTTTTTT. Amino acid sequence: CASSYSVAGESGELFF.

The genes are TRBV11-3 and TRBJ1-3, with D perhaps matching TRBD1 (5 bases). The CDR3 sequence is 13 residues long. Germline CDR1 and CDR2: SGHNT and YENEEA. Trimming removed 4 bases from V and 2 bases from J, with 6 bases in between. The CDR3 region has the DNA TGTGCCAGCAGCTCAGGGCCTGGAAACACCATATATTTT. It codes for CASSSGPGNTIYF.

The chain carries TRBV10-3 and TRBJ2-1; a weak D match, TRBD2 (6 bases). The CDR3 loop spans 15 amino acids. The germline gives CDR1 ENHRY, CDR2 SYGVKD. V lost 2 bases, J lost 7 bases, and 15 bases lay in between. CDR3 bases: TGTGCCATCAGTGAGATCAGAACTAGCCGTAATGAGCAGTTCTTC. Translating it yields CAISEIRTSRNEQFF.

As regards this clone: The junction shows a germline mismatch at one end, possibly a read error. The chain has TRBV5-8 and TRBJ2-2; a weak D match, TRBD1 (6 bases). Germline loops: CDR1 SGHTS, CDR2 YDEGEE. The CDR3 covers 15 residues. This CDR3 reads CASRLGTMGAGELFF. CDR3 sequence (DNA): TGTGCCAGCAGGTTGGGGACAATGGGTGCCGGGGAGCTGTTTTTT.

V usage is TRBV5-1 and J usage is TRBJ1-3; 7 bases fit TRBD1. This CDR3 contains 13 residues. V shed 4 bases, J shed 2 bases, and the junction held 0 bases outside the gene matches. Germline lookup yields CDR1 SGHRS and CDR2 YFSETQ. In DNA form, the CDR3 reads TGCGCCAGCAGCCAGGGGGCTGGAAACACCATATATTTT. Amino acid sequence: CASSQGAGNTIYF.

The chain employs TRBV27 and TRBJ1-1; possibly TRBD1 for D (6 bases). The CDR3 has 13 amino acids. V lost 5 bases to trimming and J lost 4 bases, with 11 bases between them. Germline lookup yields CDR1 MNHEY and CDR2 SMNVEV (reference sequence). DNA for the CDR3: TGTGCCAGCAGTAGGGACATACGCACTGAAGCTTTCTTT. Its protein is CASSRDIRTEAFF.

V gene TRBV28 combines with J gene TRBJ2-5; D perhaps matches TRBD2 (5 bases). Germline CDR1 and CDR2: MDHEN and SYDVKM. The V gene lost 4 bases and the J gene lost 5 bases, with 17 bases spanning the gap. This CDR3 region has 15 residues. The chain's CDR3 is CASSSTGNLLETQYF. The CDR3 nucleotides are TGTGCCAGCAGTTCCACGGGGAACCTGCTGGAGACCCAGTACTTC.

Details on this clone: Other nucleotide sequences from this sample produce the same CDR3. The CDR3: CASSPTSGSYEQYF. The CDR3 DNA follows: TGTGCCAGCAGCCCAACTAGCGGGAGCTACGAGCAGTACTTC. The rearrangement links TRBV6-1 to TRBJ2-7; 11 bases are shared with TRBD2. The CDR3 totals 14 residues. J lost 3 bases, V lost 6 bases, and 4 bases had no gene match. Germline lookup yields CDR1 MNHNS and CDR2 SASEGT.

V and J are TRBV27 and TRBJ2-1, with TRBD2 matching over 7 bases. CDR1 is MNHEY and CDR2 is SMNVEV in the germline V gene (reference sequence). J was trimmed by 7 bases and V by 0 bases; bases with no gene match: 6. This CDR3 spans 15 amino acids. The DNA of the CDR3 is TGTGCCAGCAGTTTATCCCCTCTAGCGGTGAATGAGCAGTTCTTC. Protein sequence: CASSLSPLAVNEQFF.

V and J are TRBV11-2 and TRBJ2-5, with D unclear. Germline CDR1 SGHAT, CDR2 FQNNGV. The CDR3 runs to 13 residues. Trimming shortened V by 6 bases and J by 2 bases, and 10 bases separated the two germline ends. In DNA form, the CDR3 reads TGTGCCAGCAGTCAACCCCTACAAGAGACCCAGTACTTC. Residues: CASSQPLQETQYF.

V gene TRBV21-1 combines with J gene TRBJ2-1; the table's D call TRBD2 went unverified against the DNA. TRBV21-1 counts as a pseudogene. The CDR3 runs to 14 residues. The CDR3 DNA is TGTGCCAGTAGGGGCGGGAGGGCCGGTCATGAGCAGTTCTTC. Its protein is CASRGGRAGHEQFF.

V gene TRBV18 combines with J gene TRBJ1-5; 9 bases are a match to TRBD1. Germline CDR1 and CDR2: KGHSH and LQKENI. There are 15 residues in the CDR3. Trimming at V came to 3 bases and at J to 6 bases, leaving 6 bases not matched to a gene. The CDR3 loop reads CASSPGQGGGQPQHF. CDR3 nucleotide sequence: TGTGCCAGCTCACCGGGACAGGGTGGAGGTCAGCCCCAGCATTTT. Combining the CDR3 with reference TRBV18 and TRBJ1-5 gives the whole variable domain NAGVMQNPRHLVRRRGQEARLRCSPMKGHSHVYWYRQLPEEGLKFMVYLQKENIIDESGMPKERFSAEFPKEGPSILRIQQVVRGDSAAYFCASSPGQGGGQPQHFGDGTRLSIL.

This chain joins TRBV4-1 and TRBJ2-3, with D maybe TRBD2 (6 bases). The CDR3 extends over 13 amino acids. V was cut by 1 base and J by 5 bases, with 7 bases left in between. CDR1 and CDR2 from the germline V gene are MGHRA and YSYEKL. CDR3: CASSQVEGDTQYF. The CDR3 DNA reads as TGCGCCAGCAGCCAAGTGGAGGGAGATACGCAGTATTTT.

This clone showed up just once. This chain joins TRBV18 and TRBJ2-1, with 7 bases that match TRBD2. CDR3 size: 16 residues. The ends lost 3 bases at V and 7 bases at J; junction bases unmatched: 12. Germline values: CDR1 KGHSH, CDR2 LQKENI. The CDR3 here is CASSPAGTILVNEQFF. CDR3 nucleotide sequence: TGTGCCAGCTCACCCGCTGGGACTATACTTGTAAATGAGCAGTTCTTC.

The rearrangement uses TRBV7-2 and TRBJ1-2; D gene unclear. V was cut by 1 base and J by 7 bases, with 10 bases left in between. Per germline, CDR1 SGHTA and CDR2 FQGNSA. This CDR3 has 13 amino acids. The CDR3 DNA reads TGTGCCAGCAGCTTAGGAGCGGGTTTTGGCTACACCTTC. Translation: CASSLGAGFGYTF.

The chain uses TRBV7-6 and TRBJ2-1; a weak D match, TRBD2 (5 bases). Germline V gene data show CDR1 as SGHVS and CDR2 as FNYEAQ. This CDR3 is 15 amino acids long. V was pared by 7 bases and J by 0 bases, with 13 bases between. The CDR3 sequence: CASTLRGGSYNEQFF. The CDR3 DNA reads as TGTGCCAGCACATTGCGCGGAGGCTCCTACAATGAGCAGTTCTTC.

This chain connects TRBV18 to TRBJ2-7; perhaps TRBD1 as D (5 bases). This CDR3 contains 16 residues. V was shortened by 3 bases and J by 5 bases, with 20 bases between the two germline ends. Germline values: CDR1 KGHSH, CDR2 LQKENI. The chain's CDR3 is CASSPLDRPRSNEQYF. The CDR3 region has the DNA TGTGCCAGCTCACCCTTAGACAGACCACGCAGTAACGAGCAGTACTTC.

This chain connects TRBV27 to TRBJ1-3; the D gene is possibly TRBD1 (5 bases). V shed 3 bases and J shed 2 bases, with 8 bases lying between them. The CDR3 totals 14 residues. Germline assignment: CDR1 MNHEY and CDR2 SMNVEV (reference sequence). CDR3 sequence: CASSFAGTGNTIYF. The CDR3 bases are TGTGCCAGCAGTTTTGCAGGGACTGGAAACACCATATATTTT.

The chain joins TRBV18 to TRBJ2-1, with a tentative D call TRBD2 (6 bases). Deletions cut 1 base from V and 5 bases from J, with 18 bases between. In germline, CDR1 is KGHSH, CDR2 LQKENI. CDR3 length: 17 amino acids. The CDR3 is CASSPLAREINNNEQFF. The CDR3 DNA follows: TGTGCCAGCTCACCACTCGCACGGGAGATCAATAACAATGAGCAGTTCTTC.

The chain carries TRBV29-1 and TRBJ2-1, with D hard to call. Trimming cost V 5 bases and J 8 bases, with 10 bases left between them. The CDR3 is made up of 11 amino acids. Germline V gene data show CDR1 as SQVTM and CDR2 as ANQGSEA. For the CDR3, the DNA is TGCAGCGTTAGTAGCTTCGATGAGCAGTTCTTC. Its translation: CSVSSFDEQFF.